This TCR beta chain appears in the sequencing data of a study of shared clonotypes between healthy human individuals. This CDR3 comprises 12 residues. V was clipped by 6 bases and J by 5 bases, with 10 bases between them. Germline-derived CDR1 and CDR2 are MNHEY and SVGAGI. Data came from immunoSEQ multiplex PCR; TCRdb stores just in-frame clones and leaves some out. The top ten hold over 0.12% of the sample, which has 2.5 million or so clones, over 85% seen once. For this clone: Other nucleotide sequences from this sample produce the same CDR3.

This sequence joins TRBV6-5 and TRBJ1-1; a possible D gene is TRBD1 (5 bases). Sample: naive CD4+ T cells sorted from blood. The sample's subset: CD45RA+ positively selected. The receptor comes from a man aged 18 to 29 in good health. DNA for the CDR3: TGTGCCAGCAGCGGTACAGGTACTGAAGCTTTCTTT. This codes for CASSGTGTEAFF.